Listed below are T cell receptor beta chains from one sample, sequenced in a study of cytomegalovirus exposure and HLA in healthy donors. Clones were read by immunoSEQ multiplex PCR, and TCRdb kept only the in-frame ones, dropping some. Counted here are about 300,000 clones, roughly 89% occurring once; the ten biggest clones make up 4%. Sequencing input: PBMCs. The origin of the receptors is a middle-aged man in good health and CMV-seropositive. Both conserved end residues are part of each CDR3.

V gene	CDR3 protein
TRBV7-9	CASSQGTGGETQYF
TRBV7-2	CASSPGGAQTEAFF
TRBV9	CASEPGGRTDTQYF
TRBV18	CASASQGHNEQFF
TRBV13	CASSKQGRETQYF
TRBV7-9	CASSLSGKETQYF
TRBV11-1	CASSTGTGLPPLHF
TRBV29-1	CSAGRGRLTGELFF
TRBV29-1	CSVEDRQGTVTTGELFF
TRBV10-3	CATHTITGVGGYTF
TRBV5-1	CASSFDTAGGYTF
TRBV2	CASSFSILYNEQFF
TRBV29-1	CSVVSGPAGNTIYF
TRBV6-1	CASSEESRGLGSQPQHF
TRBV28	CASSSQLAGVQNEQFF
TRBV19	CASSEDRGLNEQFF
TRBV2	CASSEPAGGSYEQYF
TRBV28	CASSLSLAGTLEQYF
TRBV11-2	CASSLRHSGYTF
TRBV7-3	CASSPLGRGTTDTQYF
TRBV27	CASSDPGLAYEQYF
TRBV28	CATADREADEQYF
TRBV5-1	CASSLRDYASGEQFF
TRBV19	CASSLTDFNEQFF
TRBV7-9	CASRQTGFDTEAFF
TRBV29-1	CSALSGREDEQFF
TRBV7-9	CASYDEGARGNTIYF
TRBV30	CAWSRTTAGGYEQYF
TRBV6-5	CASRRATSGLWEQYF
TRBV5-1	CASSRYIAGVDGELFF